Listed below are T cell receptor beta chains from one sample, sequenced in a study of cytomegalovirus exposure and HLA in healthy donors. Sequencing was performed with immunoSEQ multiplex PCR; in TCRdb, only in-frame clones are kept and a portion is missing. The sample contains approximately 110,000 clones, 13% to 15% of which appear only once. The specimen was PBMCs. The receptor source for this set is a female donor in good health and CMV-seronegative. CDR3s include the opening cysteine and the closing phenylalanine or tryptophan. The D gene is left open where the match is weak.

d_call j_call v_call cdr3_aa
TRBD2 TRBJ2-1 TRBV13 CASSLSSSGGGNEQFF
NA TRBJ1-4 TRBV29-1 CSVVTPTNEKLFF
TRBD1 TRBJ1-1 TRBV11-3 CASSSGQGGDTEAFF
TRBD1 TRBJ2-1 TRBV15 CATSREDRDEQFF
TRBD1 TRBJ1-2 TRBV2 CASNAGGSYGYTF
TRBD1 TRBJ1-5 TRBV7-2 CASSGYRGLSNQPQHF
TRBD1 TRBJ2-3 TRBV6-5 CASSKTGTDTQYF
NA TRBJ2-7 TRBV25-1 CASTLGRGGEQYF
NA TRBJ1-4 TRBV5-1 CASSRDISEKLFF
TRBD2 TRBJ2-7 TRBV10-3 CAISDTYGAASGRSGNEQYF
TRBD1 TRBJ2-2 TRBV5-1 CASGRQGGFADTGELFF
NA TRBJ1-3 TRBV19 CASSLTQNTIYF
TRBD1 TRBJ2-7 TRBV5-1 CASSYGQGILYEQYF
TRBD2 TRBJ2-3 TRBV4-3 CASSQDGGGVTDTQYF
TRBD1 TRBJ2-5 TRBV6-4 CASRGRTGRKTQYF
NA TRBJ2-7 TRBV4-1 CASSQGTSPRYSYEQYF
TRBD1 TRBJ1-4 TRBV4-3 CASSQNRGNEKLFF
NA TRBJ1-1 TRBV19 CAADRGGTEAFF
NA TRBJ2-7 TRBV7-9 CASSPAQGLGEQYF
NA TRBJ2-1 TRBV4-3 CASSQEGLREQFF